Presented here are 26 T cell receptor beta chains from one specimen sequenced in a study of T-cell reconstitution after alpha-beta-depleted transplantation in children. TCRbeta library construction was performed incorporating unique molecular identifiers. TCRdb reprocessed the PCR reads with MiXCR, giving one entry per CDR3 protein. The table records almost 250,000 distinct CDR3 sequences, roughly a quarter of them present only once. The sample consisted of PBMCs, taken before TCRalphabeta/CD19-depleted stem cell transplant. The receptor source for this set is a girl aged 2-10 years with Fanconi anemia, due to receive a stem cell transplant.

This clonotype was recorded at least ten times. The chain has TRBV29-1 and TRBJ1-2; 8 positions match TRBD1. Germline values: CDR1 SQVTM, CDR2 ANQGSEA. V shed 3 bases and J 5 bases; nucleotides not matched to a gene: 8. CDR3 length: 14 residues. CDR3 in DNA: TGCAGCGTTGATTCTCGGGACAGGATATATGGCTACACCTTC. Translation: CSVDSRDRIYGYTF.

The J gene is TRBJ2-2, the V gene TRBV5-1; D may be TRBD1 or TRBD2 (5 bases each). Germline CDR1 and CDR2: SGHRS and YFSETQ. V gave up 1 base and J gave up 4 bases, with 11 bases separating them. This CDR3 spans 15 amino acids. This CDR3 reads CASSLTGPGTGELFF. The DNA for the CDR3 is TGCGCCAGCAGCTTGACGGGGCCGGGCACCGGGGAGCTGTTTTTT. Drawing the rest from reference TRBV5-1 and TRBJ2-2, the complete variable domain is KAGVTQTPRYLIKTRGQQVTLSCSPISGHRSVSWYQQTPGQGLQFLFEYFSETQRNKGNFPGRFSGRQFSNSRSEMNVSTLELGDSALYLCASSLTGPGTGELFFGEGSRLTVL.

There are many counts of this clonotype. The chain uses TRBV10-3 and TRBJ2-3, with unresolved D. This CDR3 has 13 residues. Germline CDR1 ENHRY, CDR2 SYGVKD. Trimming removed 3 bases from V and 9 bases from J, with 13 bases in between. The CDR3 is CAISDHDTETQYF. CDR3 nucleotides: TGTGCCATCAGTGACCACGATACGGAAACGCAGTATTTT.

This clonotype has only one observation. The rearrangement joins TRBV20-1 to TRBJ2-7; TRBD1 might be the D (6 bases). This CDR3 region has 14 residues. Trimming pared 3 bases from V and 0 bases from J, leaving 12 bases between. Per germline, CDR1 DFQATT and CDR2 SNEGSKA (reference sequence). CDR3 in DNA: TGCAGTGCTAGCCCCGGGACACTCTCCTACGAGCAGTACTTC. Its protein is CSASPGTLSYEQYF.

This clonotype was observed many times. The chain has TRBV29-1 and TRBJ2-7; TRBD2 aligns across 9 bases. The CDR3 length is 15 residues. CDR1 is SQVTM, CDR2 ANQGSEA, per germline. Trimming at V came to 4 bases and at J to 4 bases, leaving 11 bases not matched to a gene. CDR3 in amino acids: CSVGVGSGRSYEQYF. The CDR3 nucleotides are TGCAGCGTTGGGGTTGGTAGCGGGAGATCGTACGAGCAGTACTTC.

The chain carries TRBV25-1 and TRBJ2-4, with TRBD2 matching over 9 bases. In germline, CDR1 is MGHDK, CDR2 SYGVNS. Unmatched junction bases numbered 7, after V lost 5 bases and J lost 8 bases. This CDR3 is built from 14 residues. The CDR3 reads CASSFVAGVHIQYF. The CDR3 DNA reads as TGTGCCAGCAGTTTTGTAGCGGGAGTGCACATTCAGTACTTC.

This clonotype has at least ten counts. The chain uses TRBV20-1 and TRBJ2-1; 8 positions agree with TRBD2. The CDR3 sequence is 13 residues long. Germline CDR1 reads DFQATT; CDR2 reads SNEGSKA (reference sequence). The CDR3 bases are TGCAGCGAACGGGGGGGTGCGTACAATGAGCAGTTCTTC. Amino acids: CSERGGAYNEQFF.

This clonotype was found many times. V usage is TRBV29-1 and J usage is TRBJ2-7; D possibly corresponds to TRBD1 (6 bases). The germline CDR1 and CDR2 sequences are SQVTM and ANQGSEA. Trimming stripped 5 bases from V and 0 bases from J, with 11 bases between. The CDR3 has 13 amino acids. CDR3 DNA sequence: TGCAGCGTTATGACAGGACCCTCCTACGAGCAGTACTTC. It yields the protein CSVMTGPSYEQYF.

This clonotype came up a few times. The rearrangement links TRBV20-1 to TRBJ2-7, with 7 bases lining up with TRBD2. This CDR3 is 16 amino acids long. Looked up from germline, CDR1 is DFQATT and CDR2 is SNEGSKA (reference sequence). Trimming removed 2 bases from V and 3 bases from J; junction bases left unmatched: 13. The CDR3 DNA reads TGCAGTGCTAGAATGGGACCGGGACTATGGTTCTACGAGCAGTACTTC. Translation gives CSARMGPGLWFYEQYF.

This clonotype was counted at least ten times. The chain couples TRBV29-1 to TRBJ2-7; 7 bases fit TRBD1. The CDR3 loop spans 14 amino acids. Germline V gives CDR1 SQVTM, CDR2 ANQGSEA. J lost 3 bases, V lost 7 bases, and 12 bases had no gene match. CDR3 DNA: TGCAGCGCCACTAGACAGGGTCCCTTCTACGAGCAGTACTTC. Its protein is CSATRQGPFYEQYF.

The CDR3 region has the DNA TGTGCCAGCCGACTAGCGGGAGGGCCGGGGGCTTACGAGCAGTACTTC. Translated: CASRLAGGPGAYEQYF. The chain joins TRBV28 to TRBJ2-7; the match to TRBD2 covers 14 bases. J gave up 4 bases and V 8 bases, and 10 bases lay outside the gene matches. In germline, CDR1 is MDHEN, CDR2 SYDVKM. This CDR3 spans 16 amino acids. Based on the CDR3 plus reference TRBV28 and TRBJ2-7, the full variable domain is DVKVTQSSRYLVKRTGEKVFLECVQDMDHENMFWYRQDPGLGLRLIYFSYDVKMKEKGDIPEGYSVSREKKERFSLILESASTNQTSMYLCASRLAGGPGAYEQYFGPGTRLTVT.

This clonotype has just a few counts. The chain links TRBV20-1 to TRBJ1-1; 7 bases align to TRBD1. This CDR3 has 14 residues. The V gene's germline CDR1 is DFQATT and CDR2 SNEGSKA (reference sequence). The V and J ends lost 3 bases and 5 bases, in that order; junction bases with no gene match: 9. The CDR3 loop reads CSARLQGWGTEAFF. DNA for the CDR3: TGCAGTGCTAGGCTACAGGGGTGGGGGACTGAAGCTTTCTTT.

This chain joins TRBV7-2 and TRBJ2-7; 11 positions match TRBD2. The ends lost 5 bases at V and 3 bases at J; junction bases unmatched: 9. The CDR3 has 16 residues. Germline V CDR1 and CDR2: SGHTA, FQGNSA. CDR3 nucleotides: TGTGCCAGCAGCGGAATGATAACTAGCGGGAGCTACGAGCAGTACTTC. As protein: CASSGMITSGSYEQYF.

This clonotype was counted between two and nine times. A much more abundant neighbour one base away suggests this may be a read error. The chain couples TRBV20-1 to TRBJ2-7; D remains unclear. Trimming stripped 3 bases from V and 3 bases from J, with 9 bases between. This CDR3 spans 12 amino acids. The germline V gene has CDR1 DFQATT and CDR2 SNEGSKA (reference sequence). CDR3 loop: CSARLGFYEQYF. The CDR3 DNA is TGCAGTGCTAGGTTAGGTTTCTACGAGCAGTACTTC.

This clonotype was found many times. V gene TRBV28 combines with J gene TRBJ2-1, with 7 positions matching TRBD2. There are 14 residues in the CDR3. V lost 6 bases and J lost 2; bases outside the gene matches: 4. Germline values: CDR1 MDHEN, CDR2 SYDVKM. The CDR3 protein is CASRSSGPYNEQFF. The DNA for the CDR3 is TGTGCCAGCAGGAGTAGCGGGCCCTACAATGAGCAGTTCTTC.

This clonotype occurred a few times. V and J are TRBV20-1 and TRBJ2-7; TRBD1 aligns across 7 bases. This CDR3 spans 12 amino acids. Per the germline V gene, CDR1 is DFQATT and CDR2 is SNEGSKA (reference sequence). The junction had 1 base not matched to a gene; V was cut back by 2 bases and J by 3 bases. This chain's CDR3 is CSARNRGYEQYF. DNA of the CDR3: TGCAGTGCTAGAAACAGGGGCTACGAGCAGTACTTC.

The CDR3 bases are TGTGCCAGCAGCATTCCAGGGTTAGGTGACACCATATATTTT. Translated, it gives CASSIPGLGDTIYF. J is TRBJ1-3 and V is TRBV21-1; the table names TRBD1, a call not compared with the DNA. TRBV21-1 is flagged as a pseudogene. The CDR3 runs to 14 residues.

This clonotype was recorded many times. The rearrangement links TRBV6-2 or TRBV6-3 to TRBJ2-3; TRBD2 aligns across 8 bases. CDR1 is MNHEY and CDR2 is SVGEGT in the germline V gene. Trimming cost V 6 bases and J 0 bases; bases outside gene matches: 17. The length of the CDR3 is 19 residues. In nucleotides, the CDR3 is TGTGCCAGCAGGGACGATGGGGGAGCGGGAGTGGTCAGCACAGATACGCAGTATTTT. This codes for CASRDDGGAGVVSTDTQYF.

CDR3 residues: CSARKSSYNEQFF. CDR3 coding DNA: TGCAGTGCTAGGAAAAGCTCCTACAATGAGCAGTTCTTC. The V and J genes are TRBV20-1 and TRBJ2-1, with no clear D. Germline V gene sequence: CDR1 DFQATT, CDR2 SNEGSKA (reference sequence). Trimming stripped 3 bases from V and 0 bases from J, with 6 bases between. The CDR3 has 13 residues.

This clonotype was seen a few times. The chain has TRBV20-1 and TRBJ1-2; 7 bases are shared with TRBD1. Germline CDR1 is DFQATT and CDR2 is SNEGSKA (reference sequence). Trimming cost V 6 bases and J 6 bases; bases outside gene matches: 10. The CDR3 runs to 13 residues. The CDR3 protein is CSARTQGEDGYTF. CDR3 sequence (DNA): TGCAGTGCCCGAACCCAGGGGGAAGATGGCTACACCTTC.

This clonotype was counted between two and nine times. The gene calls are TRBV5-1 and TRBJ2-1; tentative D call: TRBD2 (6 bases). The germline V and J ends were trimmed by 2 bases and 3 bases, with 12 bases remaining between them. This CDR3 is 15 amino acids long. Germline V gene data show CDR1 as SGHRS and CDR2 as YFSETQ. Here the CDR3 DNA reads TGCGCCAGCAGCTTACTACTAGCTAACTACAATGAGCAGTTCTTC. Its protein product is CASSLLLANYNEQFF.

The chain joins TRBV6-1 to TRBJ2-3, with D perhaps TRBD1 or TRBD2 (5 bases each). The germline V gene encodes CDR1 MNHNS and CDR2 SASEGT. V gave up 6 bases and J gave up 4 bases, with 17 bases separating them. The CDR3 contains 15 residues. CDR3 amino acids: CASSQGPIWADTQYF. As DNA, the CDR3 is TGTGCCAGCAGCCAGGGACCCATCTGGGCAGATACGCAGTATTTT.

At least ten counts were recorded for this clonotype. The DNA of the CDR3 is TGTGCCAGCCGTCTCTTATTACAAGGGGAGCTGTTTTTT. Residues: CASRLLLQGELFF. This chain connects TRBV28 to TRBJ2-2; unclear D gene. Germline-derived CDR1 and CDR2 are MDHEN and SYDVKM. V was shortened by 8 bases and J by 8 bases, with 15 bases between the two germline ends. There are 13 residues in the CDR3.

This clonotype was seen many times. The gene calls are TRBV20-1 and TRBJ2-1; TRBD1 might be the D (5 bases). The V end lost 5 bases, the J end lost 7 bases, and 18 bases lay between the germline ends. Germline loops: CDR1 DFQATT, CDR2 SNEGSKA (reference sequence). The length of the CDR3 is 14 residues. The CDR3 region is CSAQGSWVTNEQFF. The CDR3 coding sequence is TGCAGTGCTCAGGGATCCTGGGTGACTAATGAGCAGTTCTTC.

The rearrangement joins TRBV6-1 to TRBJ2-3; D is perhaps TRBD1 (6 bases). The CDR3 extends over 13 amino acids. Germline-derived CDR1 and CDR2 are MNHNS and SASEGT. The V gene lost 3 bases and the J gene lost 6 bases, with 10 bases spanning the gap. CDR3 in DNA: TGTGCCAGCAGTGAGAGCCAGGGGGATACGCAGTATTTT. Its translation is CASSESQGDTQYF.

The genes are TRBV20-1 and TRBJ2-7; 12 bases are a match to TRBD2. The CDR3 loop spans 14 amino acids. Trimming cost V 6 bases and J 6 bases; bases outside gene matches: 9. The germline V gene has CDR1 DFQATT and CDR2 SNEGSKA (reference sequence). For the CDR3, the DNA is TGCAGTGCAATGAGACTAGCGGGAGTTGGCGAGCAGTACTTC. Protein: CSAMRLAGVGEQYF.